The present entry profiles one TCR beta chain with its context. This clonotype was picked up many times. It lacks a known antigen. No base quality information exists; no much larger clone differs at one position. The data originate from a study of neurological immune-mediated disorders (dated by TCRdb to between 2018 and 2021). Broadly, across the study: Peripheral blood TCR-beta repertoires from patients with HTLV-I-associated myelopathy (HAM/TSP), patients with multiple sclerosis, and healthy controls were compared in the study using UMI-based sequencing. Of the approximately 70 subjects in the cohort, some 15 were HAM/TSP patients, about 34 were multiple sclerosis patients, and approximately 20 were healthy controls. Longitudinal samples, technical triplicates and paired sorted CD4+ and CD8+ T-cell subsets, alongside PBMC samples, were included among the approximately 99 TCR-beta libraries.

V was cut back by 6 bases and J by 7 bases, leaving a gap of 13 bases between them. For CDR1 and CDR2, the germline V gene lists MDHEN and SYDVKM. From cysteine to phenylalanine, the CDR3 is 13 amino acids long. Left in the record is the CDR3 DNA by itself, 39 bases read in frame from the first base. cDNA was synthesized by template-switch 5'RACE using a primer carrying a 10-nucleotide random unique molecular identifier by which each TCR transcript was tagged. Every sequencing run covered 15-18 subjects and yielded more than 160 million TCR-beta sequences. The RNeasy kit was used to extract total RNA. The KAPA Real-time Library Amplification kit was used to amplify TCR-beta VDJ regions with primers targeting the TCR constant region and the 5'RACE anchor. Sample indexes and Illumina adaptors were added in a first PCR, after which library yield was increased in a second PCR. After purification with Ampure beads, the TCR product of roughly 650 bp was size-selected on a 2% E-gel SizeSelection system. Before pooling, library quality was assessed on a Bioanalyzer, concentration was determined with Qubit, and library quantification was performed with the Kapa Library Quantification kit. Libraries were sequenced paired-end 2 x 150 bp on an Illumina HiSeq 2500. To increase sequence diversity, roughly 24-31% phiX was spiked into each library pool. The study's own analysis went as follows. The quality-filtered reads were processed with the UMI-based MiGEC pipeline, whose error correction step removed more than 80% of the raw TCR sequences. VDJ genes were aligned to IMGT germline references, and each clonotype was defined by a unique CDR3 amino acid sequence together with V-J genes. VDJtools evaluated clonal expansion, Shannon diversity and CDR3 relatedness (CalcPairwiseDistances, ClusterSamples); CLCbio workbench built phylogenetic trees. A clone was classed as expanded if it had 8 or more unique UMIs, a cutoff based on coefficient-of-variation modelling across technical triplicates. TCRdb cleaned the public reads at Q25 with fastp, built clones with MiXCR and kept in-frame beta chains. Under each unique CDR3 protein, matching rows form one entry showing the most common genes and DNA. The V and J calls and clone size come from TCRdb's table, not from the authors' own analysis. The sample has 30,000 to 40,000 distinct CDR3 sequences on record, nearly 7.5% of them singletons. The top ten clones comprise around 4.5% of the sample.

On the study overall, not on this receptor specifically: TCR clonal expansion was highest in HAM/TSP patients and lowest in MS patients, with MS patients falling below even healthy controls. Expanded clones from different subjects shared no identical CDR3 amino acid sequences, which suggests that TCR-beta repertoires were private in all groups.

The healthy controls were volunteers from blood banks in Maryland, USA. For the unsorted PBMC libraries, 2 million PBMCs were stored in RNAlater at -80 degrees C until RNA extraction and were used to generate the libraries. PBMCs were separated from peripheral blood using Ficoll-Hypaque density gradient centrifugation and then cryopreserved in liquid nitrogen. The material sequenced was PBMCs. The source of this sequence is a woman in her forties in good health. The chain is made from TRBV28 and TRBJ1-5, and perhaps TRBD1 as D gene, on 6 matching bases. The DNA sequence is TGTGCCAGCAGAGGCCCAGGGGAGCAGCCCCAGCATTTT. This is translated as CASRGPGEQPQHF.